What follows describes a single TCR beta chain. Antigen: not known. Investigators profiled TCR beta VDJ and CDR3 from genomic DNA template. TCRdb re-called the reads with MiXCR, one entry per CDR3 protein. The sample includes more than 40,000 distinct CDR3 sequences, about 78% of them seen just once. The data derive from a study of CD8+CD57+ T cells in acquired aplastic anemia. Overall study results and limits: Any difference that existed in CD8+ Simpson's diversity between patients and controls was not significant. Patients and controls shared 25 to 30 CD8+ CDR3 sequences, which appeared highly expressed in patients and within their immunodominant clones.

The clonotype comes from a human donor in good health, serving as a control. Material for sequencing was sorted CD4+, CD8+, or CD8+CD57+ T cells (not recorded which) from PBMCs.

CDR3 in DNA: TGTGCCAGCAGTTTCCAGGGGGTTGGTGGAAACACCATATATTTT. Its protein is CASSFQGVGGNTIYF. The chain is built from TRBV7-8 and TRBJ1-3; 7 bases map to TRBD1. There are 15 residues in the CDR3. Losses at the gene ends were 6 bases for V and 3 bases for J; bases not matched to a gene: 8. CDR1 SGHVS and CDR2 FQNEAQ come from the germline V gene.